The clone carrying this T cell receptor (beta chain) was observed a single time. Its target is not known. J was trimmed by 2 bases and V by 0 bases; bases with no gene match: 7. The CDR3 runs 16 residues. Germline CDR1 and CDR2: SGDLS and YYNGEE. The data derive from a study of T cells in localized non-small cell lung cancer. Findings of the study overall: Investigators sequenced only a single tumor region, leaving heterogeneity possible. Patients showing higher blood T cell density tended to see longer overall survival. Clonality of T cells reached its maximum in uninvolved adjacent lung, surpassing tumor. Median detection of top 100 tumor clones in adjacent lung was 57 clones.

The repertoire was sequenced with immunoSEQ multiplex PCR; TCRdb's copy has only in-frame clones and lacks some. The sample lists about 70,000 clones, 86% occurring once. This chain uses TRBV9 with TRBJ2-7, with 8 positions matching TRBD1. The sample here was peripheral blood, taken before any cancer treatment. The sequence was obtained from a male donor aged 60 or over with stage III squamous cell lung carcinoma. The chain's CDR3 is CASSVGSGQVTYEQYF. In nucleotides, the CDR3 is TGTGCCAGCAGCGTAGGGTCGGGACAGGTGACCTACGAGCAGTACTTC.